This entry features one TCR beta chain sequence. Germline CDR1 and CDR2: ENHRY and SYGVKD. The CDR3 has 15 amino acids. The ends lost 3 bases at V and 6 bases at J; junction bases unmatched: 5. In the original workflow: Amplification of reference gene primers was used by the study to estimate nucleated cell counts. The protocol was immunoSEQ multiplex PCR, while the TCRdb copy is restricted to in-frame clones and leaves out a portion. For V, J and clone size, that table is used; D and trimming come from the DNA. The data contain over 65,000 clones, approximately 83% of them singletons. The data originate from a study of blood T cell repertoires in COVID-19. Turning to the study itself: COVID-19 samples, acute and convalescent, were from the United States, Italy and Spain. From T cells, B-cell-depleted T cells, or PBMCs came the material, which was cDNA or gDNA.

Material: peripheral blood. The receptor was isolated from a human donor in a cohort sampled during active COVID-19. The chain links TRBV10-3 to TRBJ1-4, with 9 bases lining up with TRBD1. The CDR3, as DNA: TGTGCCATCAGTGAAAGACAGGGGGTGTATGAAAAACTGTTTTTT. Its protein product is CAISERQGVYEKLFF.